This T cell receptor (beta chain) was identified in a study of T cells after yellow fever vaccination. Study summary: The fractions with low cell numbers were processed using SMART-Seq v4 Ultra Low Input. Study findings and constraints: The appearance of a small share of clonotypes in both CD4 and CD8 compartments was observed. FACS-sorted repertoires could harbor abundant contaminating bulk-population clonotypes.

This CDR3 contains 13 residues. CDR1 and CDR2 (germline): SQVTM, ANQGSEA. V lost 4 bases, J lost 0 bases, and 9 bases lay in between. Only a few counts were recorded for this clonotype. Its target is unknown. A universal primer site and UMIs were added as TCR cDNA was made by 5'RACE template switching. One entry per CDR3 protein, called by TCRdb with MiXCR from the 5' RACE reads. The sample holds just over 250,000 distinct CDR3 sequences; about 5.2% are singletons and the top ten take 2.5% to 4%. V is TRBV29-1 and J is TRBJ1-1; D gene uncertain. The material was CD4+ T cells sorted from PBMCs, obtained on the day of the yellow fever booster vaccination. This TCR was sampled from a man aged 18-30 years who received the YFV17D yellow fever vaccine. The CDR3 DNA follows: TGCAGCGTTGCCCCCCTCATGAACACTGAAGCTTTCTTT. The encoded protein is CSVAPLMNTEAFF.